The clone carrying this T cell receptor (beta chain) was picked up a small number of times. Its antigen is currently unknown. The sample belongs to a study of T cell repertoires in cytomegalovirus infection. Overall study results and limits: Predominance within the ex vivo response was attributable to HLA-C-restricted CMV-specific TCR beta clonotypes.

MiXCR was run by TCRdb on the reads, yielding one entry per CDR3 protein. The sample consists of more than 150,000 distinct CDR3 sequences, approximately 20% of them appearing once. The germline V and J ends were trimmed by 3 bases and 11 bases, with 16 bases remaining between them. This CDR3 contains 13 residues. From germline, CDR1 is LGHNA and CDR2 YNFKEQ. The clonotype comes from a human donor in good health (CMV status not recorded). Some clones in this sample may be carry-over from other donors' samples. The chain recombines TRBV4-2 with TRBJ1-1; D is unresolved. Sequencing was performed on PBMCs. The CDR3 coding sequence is TGTGCCAGCAGCCAGGACCGAGACTCTGCGGCTTTCTTT. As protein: CASSQDRDSAAFF.